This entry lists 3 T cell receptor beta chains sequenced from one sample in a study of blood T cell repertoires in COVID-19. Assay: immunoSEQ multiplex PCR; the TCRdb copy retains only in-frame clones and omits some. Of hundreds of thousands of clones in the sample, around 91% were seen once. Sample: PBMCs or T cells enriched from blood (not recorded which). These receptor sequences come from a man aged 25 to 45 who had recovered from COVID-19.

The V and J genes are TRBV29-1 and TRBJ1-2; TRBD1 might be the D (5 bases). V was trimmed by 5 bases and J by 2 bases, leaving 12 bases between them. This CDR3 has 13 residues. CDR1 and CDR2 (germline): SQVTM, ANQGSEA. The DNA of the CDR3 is TGCAGCGTTCGAGAAAGGGGCAACTATGGCTACACCTTC. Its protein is CSVRERGNYGYTF. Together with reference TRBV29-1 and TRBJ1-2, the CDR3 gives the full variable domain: SAVISQKPSRDICQRGTSLTIQCQVDSQVTMMFWYRQQPGQSLTLIATANQGSEATYESGFVIDKFPISRPNLTFSTLTVSNMSPEDSSIYLCSVRERGNYGYTFGSGTRLTVV.

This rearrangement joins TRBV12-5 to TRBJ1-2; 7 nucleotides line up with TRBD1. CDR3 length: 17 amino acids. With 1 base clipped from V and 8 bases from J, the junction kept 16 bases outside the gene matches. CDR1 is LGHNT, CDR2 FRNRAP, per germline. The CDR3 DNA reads TGTGCTAGTGGTTTGGACCTCTTGCACAGGGGAGGTGGAGGCTACACCTTC. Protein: CASGLDLLHRGGGGYTF.

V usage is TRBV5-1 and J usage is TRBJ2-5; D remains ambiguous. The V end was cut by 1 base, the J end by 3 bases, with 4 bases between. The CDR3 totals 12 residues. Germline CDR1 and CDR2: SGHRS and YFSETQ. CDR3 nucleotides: TGCGCCAGCAGCTTGACTGAAGAGACCCAGTACTTC. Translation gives CASSLTEETQYF.